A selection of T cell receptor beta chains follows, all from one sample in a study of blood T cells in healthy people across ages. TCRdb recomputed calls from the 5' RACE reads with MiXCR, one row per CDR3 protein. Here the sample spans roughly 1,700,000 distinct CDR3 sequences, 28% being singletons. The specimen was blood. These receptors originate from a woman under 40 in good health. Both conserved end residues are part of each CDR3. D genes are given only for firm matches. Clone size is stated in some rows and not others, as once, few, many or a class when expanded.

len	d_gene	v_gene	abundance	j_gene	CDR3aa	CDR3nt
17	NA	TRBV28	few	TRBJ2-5	CASSSHLGEASQETQYF	TGTGCCAGCAGTTCCCATTTAGGGGAGGCTTCGCAAGAGACCCAGTACTTC
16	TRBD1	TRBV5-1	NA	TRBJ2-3	CASSTGQGYSTDTQYF	TGCGCCAGCAGCACGGGACAGGGGTACAGCACAGATACGCAGTATTTT
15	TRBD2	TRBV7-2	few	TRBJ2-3	CASSREASGPDTQYF	TGTGCCAGCAGCCGGGAGGCTAGCGGGCCAGATACGCAGTATTTT
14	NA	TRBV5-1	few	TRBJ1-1	CASSFQTENTEAFF	TGCGCCAGCAGCTTTCAGACGGAGAACACTGAAGCTTTCTTT
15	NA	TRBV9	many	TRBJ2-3	CASSSGGTGTDTQYF	TGTGCCAGCAGCTCCGGAGGTACGGGCACAGATACGCAGTATTTT
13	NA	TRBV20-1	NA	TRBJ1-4	CSARGGGGEKLFF	TGCAGTGCTAGGGGCGGGGGTGGCGAAAAACTGTTTTTT
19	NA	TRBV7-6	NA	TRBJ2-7	CASSSRDFGTGPSSYEQYF	TGTGCCAGCAGCTCCCGGGACTTCGGTACGGGTCCGAGCTCCTACGAGCAGTACTTC
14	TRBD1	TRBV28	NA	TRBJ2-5	CASSGTGDKETQYF	TGTGCCAGCAGTGGGACAGGGGATAAGGAGACCCAGTACTTC
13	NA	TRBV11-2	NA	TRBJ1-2	CASSLAVWYGYTF	TGTGCCAGCAGCTTGGCGGTGTGGTATGGCTACACCTTC
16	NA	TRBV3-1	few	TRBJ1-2	CAGSQVNRKGLHGYTF	TGTGCCGGCAGCCAAGTCAATCGAAAGGGTCTGCATGGCTACACCTTC
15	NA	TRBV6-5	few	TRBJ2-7	CSSSSPRGAGNEQYF	TGTTCCAGCAGTTCCCCGAGAGGGGCAGGGAACGAGCAGTACTTC
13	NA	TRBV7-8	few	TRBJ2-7	CASSQSSRYEQYF	TGTGCCAGCAGCCAATCGTCCCGCTACGAGCAGTACTTC
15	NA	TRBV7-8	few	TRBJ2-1	CASSRWGVSGNEQFF	TGTGCCAGCAGCAGGTGGGGGGTGTCTGGGAATGAGCAGTTCTTC
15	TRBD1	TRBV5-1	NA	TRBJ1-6	CASRVAGTGNSPLHF	TGCGCCAGCAGAGTTGCGGGGACAGGCAATTCACCCCTCCACTTT
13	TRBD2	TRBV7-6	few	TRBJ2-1	CARSLATSGEQFF	TGTGCCCGCAGCTTAGCGACTAGCGGGGAGCAGTTCTTC
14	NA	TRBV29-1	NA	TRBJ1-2	CSVTDGLANYGYTF	TGCAGCGTAACCGACGGGTTAGCTAACTATGGCTACACCTTC
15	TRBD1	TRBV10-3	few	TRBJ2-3	CAINLGQANTDTQYF	TGTGCCATCAACCTGGGACAGGCAAACACAGATACGCAGTATTTT
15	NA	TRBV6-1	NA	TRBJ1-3	CASIIETLRGNTIYF	TGTGCCAGCATCATTGAGACCCTTCGTGGAAACACCATATATTTT
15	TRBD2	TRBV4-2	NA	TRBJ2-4	CASSQDNGGYTEQYF	TGTGCCAGCAGCCAAGATAACGGGGGGTATACGGAGCAGTACTTC
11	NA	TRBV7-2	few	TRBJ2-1	CASSSGGWEFF	TGTGCCAGCAGCTCCGGGGGCTGGGAGTTCTTC
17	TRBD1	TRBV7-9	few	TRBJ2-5	CASSQSYRDRGPKTQYF	TGTGCCAGCAGCCAATCATACCGGGACAGGGGGCCAAAGACCCAGTACTTC
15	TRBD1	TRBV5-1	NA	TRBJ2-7	CASSLGDSLGHEQYF	TGCGCCAGCAGCTTGGGGGACAGCCTGGGGCACGAGCAGTACTTC
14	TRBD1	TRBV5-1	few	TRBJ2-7	CASSDGQGGSEQYF	TGCGCCAGCAGCGACGGACAGGGGGGGTCCGAGCAGTACTTC
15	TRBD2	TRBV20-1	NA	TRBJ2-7	CSANGLAGDSYEQYF	TGCAGTGCCAATGGACTAGCGGGGGACTCCTACGAGCAGTACTTC
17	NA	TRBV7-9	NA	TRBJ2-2	CASSLAGGQPNTWELFF	TGTGCCAGCAGCTTAGCGGGGGGACAGCCGAACACCTGGGAGCTGTTTTTT
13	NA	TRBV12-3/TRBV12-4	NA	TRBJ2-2	CASSPDVSGELFF	TGTGCCAGCAGTCCCGACGTTTCGGGGGAGCTGTTTTTT
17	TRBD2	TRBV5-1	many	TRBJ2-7	CASSLTLAGRSSYEQYF	TGCGCCAGCAGCCTCACCTTAGCGGGGAGGAGCTCCTACGAGCAGTACTTC
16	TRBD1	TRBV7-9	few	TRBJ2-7	CASSRAGVTGSGEQYF	TGTGCCAGTAGCCGGGCGGGTGTGACAGGGAGTGGCGAGCAGTACTTC